Below, 17 T cell receptor beta chains from the same sample are listed, as sequenced in a study of blood T cell repertoires in COVID-19. The data were produced by immunoSEQ multiplex PCR, yet TCRdb's version contains in-frame clones alone and is incomplete. The top ten hold 4.5% to 6% of the sample, which has more than 85,000 clones, roughly 92% seen once. Sequences were obtained from peripheral blood. The origin of the receptors is a man in his 70s with acute or convalescent COVID-19.

This clone was seen just once. J is TRBJ2-3 and V is TRBV4-1; TRBD2 aligns across 10 bases. CDR1 and CDR2 from the germline V gene are MGHRA and YSYEKL. This CDR3 contains 17 residues. The trim removed 7 bases at V and 2 bases at J, leaving 12 bases unmatched. The DNA for the CDR3 is TGCGCCAGCACCCTAGATAGCGGGGGGCTATTCACAGATACGCAGTATTTT. This gives the protein CASTLDSGGLFTDTQYF.

The J gene is TRBJ1-3, the V gene TRBV3-1 (or the pseudogene TRBV3-2); D might be TRBD1 (6 bases). The CDR3 has 14 amino acids. Germline-derived CDR1 and CDR2 are LGHDT and YNNKEL (reference sequence). Trimming took off 5 bases at V and 4 bases at J, with 12 bases between the two ends. CDR3 sequence reads: CASSDTGSGNTIYF. In DNA form, the CDR3 reads TGTGCCAGCAGCGATACAGGGAGCGGAAACACCATATATTTT.

The chain is built from TRBV5-5 and TRBJ1-4; D perhaps matches TRBD1 (5 bases). The CDR3 has 15 amino acids. The germline gives CDR1 SGHKS, CDR2 YYEKEE (reference sequence). Trimming left V 4 bases short and J 5 bases short, with 15 bases between. The DNA for the CDR3 is TGTGCCAGCAGCCCCCAATGGAAGGGGAATGAAAAACTGTTTTTT. Protein: CASSPQWKGNEKLFF.

The chain recombines TRBV14 with TRBJ2-1, with 7 positions matching TRBD2. The CDR3 runs 18 residues. The J segment lost 3 bases and the V segment lost 1 base, leaving 12 bases of the junction unmatched. Germline V gene data show CDR1 as SGHDN and CDR2 as FVKESK. The CDR3 bases are TGTGCCAGCAGCCAAGTCCAAAGGACTAGTTGGGACTACAATGAGCAGTTCTTC. Amino acids: CASSQVQRTSWDYNEQFF.

The V and J genes are TRBV29-1 and TRBJ2-1, with 10 nucleotides matching TRBD2. Per germline, CDR1 SQVTM and CDR2 ANQGSEA. V was clipped by 7 bases and J by 4 bases; unmatched bases: 10. CDR3 length: 15 amino acids. CDR3 sequence reads: CSGLAGGRLYNEQFF. As DNA, the CDR3 is TGCAGCGGTTTAGCGGGGGGTAGGTTGTACAATGAGCAGTTCTTC.

The sample holds a few counts of this clone. The chain recombines TRBV28 with TRBJ1-2, with D unclear. Per germline, CDR1 MDHEN and CDR2 SYDVKM. CDR3 length equals 11 residues. Trimming removed 6 bases from V and 10 bases from J, with 12 bases in between. DNA of the CDR3: TGTGCCAGCAGCGCCGGGAGGGACTACACCTTC. The encoded protein is CASSAGRDYTF.

This sequence joins TRBV24-1 and TRBJ2-1; 10 nucleotides align to TRBD2. With V trimmed by 3 bases and J by 3 bases, 4 bases remained unmatched. This CDR3 region has 16 residues. Germline lookup yields CDR1 KGHDR and CDR2 SFDVKD. CDR3 DNA sequence: TGTGCCACCAGTGATCCCCGGACTAGCGGCTACAATGAGCAGTTCTTC. Translating gives CATSDPRTSGYNEQFF.

This rearrangement joins TRBV27 to TRBJ2-1; D is possibly TRBD1 (6 bases). V was pared by 2 bases and J by 0 bases, with 14 bases between. CDR3 length: 17 residues. Germline values: CDR1 MNHEY, CDR2 SMNVEV (reference sequence). The CDR3 here is CASSLGTTLSSYNEQFF. CDR3 DNA: TGTGCCAGCAGTTTAGGGACAACTTTAAGCTCCTACAATGAGCAGTTCTTC.

The genes are TRBV7-2 and TRBJ1-3; TRBD1 aligns across 8 bases. J gave up 4 bases and V 4 bases, and 6 bases lay outside the gene matches. In germline, CDR1 is SGHTA, CDR2 FQGNSA. This CDR3 has 15 residues. The CDR3 DNA is TGTGCCAGCAGCTATGGACAGGGCAGGGGAAACACCATATATTTT. It codes for CASSYGQGRGNTIYF.

J is TRBJ1-6 and V is TRBV11-1; 9 bases fit TRBD1. Losses at the gene ends were 0 bases for V and 6 bases for J; bases not matched to a gene: 6. The CDR3 extends over 17 amino acids. Per germline, CDR1 SGHAT and CDR2 FQDESV (reference sequence). CDR3 loop: CASSLASGQGFNSPLHF. The CDR3 nucleotides read TGTGCCAGCAGCTTAGCGTCCGGACAGGGGTTTAATTCACCCCTCCACTTT.

The chain has TRBV7-2 and TRBJ2-1; D unresolved. The germline V gene has CDR1 SGHTA and CDR2 FQGNSA. The CDR3 consists of 11 residues. Trimming cost V 1 base and J 12 bases, with 7 bases left between them. CDR3 bases: TGTGCCAGCAGCTTAGGAGGTTGGCAGTTCTTC. This gives the protein CASSLGGWQFF.

The gene calls are TRBV6-5 and TRBJ2-7; TRBD2 might be the D (6 bases). The germline V and J ends were trimmed by 2 bases and 0 bases, with 11 bases remaining between them. CDR3 size: 15 residues. Germline V CDR1 and CDR2: MNHEY, SVGAGI. CDR3 sequence (DNA): TGTGCCAGCAGTTACGGCGGGGCCAGCTCCTACGAGCAGTACTTC. It yields the protein CASSYGGASSYEQYF.

The V gene is TRBV7-9, the J gene TRBJ1-5; D remains ambiguous. Germline loops: CDR1 SEHNR, CDR2 FQNEAQ (reference sequence). The CDR3 runs 12 residues. Trimming removed 5 bases at V and 6 bases at J, with 8 bases between. The CDR3 loop reads CASSAISQPQHF. CDR3 DNA sequence: TGTGCCAGCAGCGCGATTTCTCAGCCCCAGCATTTT.

The chain couples TRBV6-5 to TRBJ2-2, with 7 bases that match TRBD2. Germline V gene lookup returns CDR1 MNHEY and CDR2 SVGAGI. The CDR3 length is 16 residues. V lost 0 bases and J lost 6; bases outside the gene matches: 7. The CDR3 DNA reads TGTGCCAGCAGTTACTCCCCTTTACGGGGGGCCGGGGAGCTGTTTTTT. This codes for CASSYSPLRGAGELFF.

The chain recombines TRBV15 with TRBJ2-1; 10 bases map to TRBD2. The CDR3 totals 15 residues. V lost 5 bases, J lost 2 bases, and 3 bases stayed unmatched. In germline, CDR1 is LNHNV, CDR2 YYDKDF (reference sequence). The CDR3 spells CATSGAGGTYNEQFF. The DNA for the CDR3 is TGTGCCACCAGCGGAGCGGGAGGGACCTACAATGAGCAGTTCTTC.

This chain joins TRBV6-1 and TRBJ1-1; 7 positions match TRBD1. J lost 4 bases, V lost 4 bases, and 15 bases had no gene match. Germline CDR1 reads MNHNS; CDR2 reads SASEGT. The CDR3 is 17 residues long. The CDR3 region has the DNA TGTGCCAGCAGTGTGATACAGGGGATCGATAAGGGCACTGAAGCTTTCTTT. Translated: CASSVIQGIDKGTEAFF.

CDR3 residues: CASSLLRGGSYEQYF. CDR3 bases: TGTGCCAGCAGCTTATTACGGGGGGGCAGCTACGAGCAGTACTTC. The rearrangement joins TRBV7-2 to TRBJ2-7; 8 nucleotides match TRBD2. The CDR3 extends over 15 amino acids. The J segment lost 3 bases and the V segment lost 2 bases, leaving 6 bases of the junction unmatched. Germline V gives CDR1 SGHTA, CDR2 FQGNSA.